This T cell receptor beta chain was sequenced in a study of CD8 T cells in Susac syndrome. Peripheral blood CD8+ and CD4+ T cells were profiled by TCR beta sequencing. Negative magnetic isolation gave CD8+ and CD4+ cells; FACS enriched CD8+ TEMRA. Random-hexamer reverse transcription was applied to about 0.45 to 1 ug RNA. A multiplex approach, immunoSEQ multiplex PCR, amplified TCR beta CDR3 across 54 Vbeta and 13 Jbeta. TCRdb redid the calling of the immunoSEQ multiplex PCR reads with MiXCR, one entry per CDR3 protein. The sample has approximately 150,000 distinct CDR3 sequences; 80% are singletons. This clonotype appeared once. Germline V gene lookup returns CDR1 MNHEY and CDR2 SMNVEV (reference sequence). CDR3 length equals 14 residues. J gave up 4 bases and V 8 bases, and 6 bases lay outside the gene matches.

The sample comprised CD8+ T cells from PBMCs. The chain links TRBV27 to TRBJ1-5; 9 bases fit TRBD1. This TCR derives from a human donor with multiple sclerosis. CDR3 in DNA: TGTGCCAGCCGTCTCGGGACAGGGAATCAGCCCCAGCATTTT. This gives the protein CASRLGTGNQPQHF.